The following is a TCR beta chain sequence with its context. The CDR3 does not end in the conserved phenylalanine or tryptophan, so this is likely a read error. Germline assignment: CDR1 SGDLS and CDR2 YYNGEE. Trimming left V 0 bases short and J 6 bases short, with 7 bases between. The CDR3 has 14 residues. The sample comes from a study of CD8+CD57+ T cells in acquired aplastic anemia. The template for TCR beta VDJ and CDR3 sequence profiling was genomic DNA. One entry per CDR3 protein, called by TCRdb with MiXCR from the reads. The table lists 250,000 to 300,000 distinct CDR3 sequences, 55% to 60% of them singletons, with 8% in the top ten.

This sequence joins TRBV9 and TRBJ1-6; D remains unclear. Sequenced input: sorted CD4+, CD8+, or CD8+CD57+ T cells (not recorded which) from PBMCs. The clonotype was recovered from a human donor with severe aplastic anemia or a healthy control (not recorded which). The CDR3, as DNA: TGTGCCAGCAGCGTAGCGGACCGTAATTCACCCCTCCACCTT. Protein sequence: CASSVADRNSPLHL.